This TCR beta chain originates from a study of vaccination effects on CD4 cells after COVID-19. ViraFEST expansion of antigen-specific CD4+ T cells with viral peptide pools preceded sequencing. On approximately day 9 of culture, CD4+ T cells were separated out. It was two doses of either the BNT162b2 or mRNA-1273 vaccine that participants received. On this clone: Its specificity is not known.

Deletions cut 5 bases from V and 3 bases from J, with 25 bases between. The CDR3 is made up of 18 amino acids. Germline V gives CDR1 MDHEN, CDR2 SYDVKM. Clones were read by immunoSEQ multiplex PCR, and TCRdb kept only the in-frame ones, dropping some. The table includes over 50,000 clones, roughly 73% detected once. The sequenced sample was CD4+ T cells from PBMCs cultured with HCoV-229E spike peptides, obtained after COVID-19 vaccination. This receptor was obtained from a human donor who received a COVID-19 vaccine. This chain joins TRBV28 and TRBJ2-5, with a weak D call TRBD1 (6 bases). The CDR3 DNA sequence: TGTGCCAGCAGTCGTGCCCACGGGACACATTTCAGAGAAGAGACCCAGTACTTC. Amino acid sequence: CASSRAHGTHFREETQYF. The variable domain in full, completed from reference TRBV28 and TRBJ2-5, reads DVKVTQSSRYLVKRTGEKVFLECVQDMDHENMFWYRQDPGLGLRLIYFSYDVKMKEKGDIPEGYSVSREKKERFSLILESASTNQTSMYLCASSRAHGTHFREETQYFGPGTRLLVL.